A single sample gave rise to the 2 T cell receptor beta chains below, sequenced in a study of identical twins (dated by TCRdb to the mid-2010s). The library was made by 5' RACE. Instrument used: Illumina HiSeq 2000. The public reads were quality trimmed at Q25 with fastp and then assembled into clones with MiXCR by TCRdb, keeping productive beta chains. Rows with a matching CDR3 protein are joined into one entry that keeps the most common DNA and genes. This sample lists around 1.7 million distinct CDR3 sequences; about 31% were detected once. The ten largest clonotypes hold more than 0.25% of the sample. Sequencing used cord blood. The origin of the receptors is a newborn girl in good health.

The CDR3 nucleotides are TGTGCCAGCAGTGAAAGTAGCGGGGGGCGTGAGGAGTACTTC. Protein sequence: CASSESSGGREEYF. This rearrangement joins TRBV2 to TRBJ2-5; 10 nucleotides align to TRBD2. Germline assignment: CDR1 SNHLY and CDR2 FYNNEI. The CDR3 totals 14 residues. Trimming removed 2 bases from V and 12 bases from J; junction bases left unmatched: 9.

This clonotype appeared many times. The V gene is TRBV5-1, the J gene TRBJ2-1; 12 bases map to TRBD2. The CDR3 runs to 16 residues. From germline, CDR1 is SGHRS and CDR2 YFSETQ. The ends lost 1 base at V and 4 bases at J; junction bases unmatched: 3. For the CDR3, the DNA is TGCGCCAGCAGCTTGCGGACTAGCGGGATATACAATGAGCAGTTCTTC. It codes for CASSLRTSGIYNEQFF.